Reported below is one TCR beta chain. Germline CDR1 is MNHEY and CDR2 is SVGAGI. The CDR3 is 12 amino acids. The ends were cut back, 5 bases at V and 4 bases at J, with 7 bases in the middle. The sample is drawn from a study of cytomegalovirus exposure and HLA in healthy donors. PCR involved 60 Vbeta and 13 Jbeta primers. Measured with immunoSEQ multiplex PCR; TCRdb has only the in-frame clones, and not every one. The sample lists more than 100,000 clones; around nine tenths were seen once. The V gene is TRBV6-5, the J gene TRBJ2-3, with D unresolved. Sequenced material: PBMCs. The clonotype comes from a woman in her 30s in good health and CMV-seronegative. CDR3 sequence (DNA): TGTGCCAGCAGTCCGAACTCAGATACGCAGTATTTT. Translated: CASSPNSDTQYF.